In its sample, the clone carrying this T cell receptor (beta chain) was seen a few times. What it recognizes is unknown. The sample comes from a study of blood T cells in healthy people across ages. General observations from the study: In the absence of known donor CMV status, changes in expanded clonotypes were possibly confounded.

For the second PCR, which ran for 7 to 11 cycles, a sample-barcoded 5' primer and a J-beta primer mix were used. In TCRdb, the 5' RACE reads were re-called with MiXCR into one record per CDR3 protein. The profile covers almost 1 million distinct CDR3 sequences, with roughly half appearing a single time and roughly 23% taken by the ten largest. Sequencing input: blood. The TCR originated in a woman in her fifties or sixties in good health.

The chain's CDR3 is CSVESGPDTQYF. The CDR3 DNA reads TGCAGCGTTGAATCGGGCCCAGATACGCAGTATTTT. The V call is TRBV29-1, the J call TRBJ2-3; D is unclear. CDR3 size: 12 residues. The ends were cut back, 2 bases at V and 4 bases at J, with 7 bases in the middle. Germline V gene data show CDR1 as SQVTM and CDR2 as ANQGSEA.